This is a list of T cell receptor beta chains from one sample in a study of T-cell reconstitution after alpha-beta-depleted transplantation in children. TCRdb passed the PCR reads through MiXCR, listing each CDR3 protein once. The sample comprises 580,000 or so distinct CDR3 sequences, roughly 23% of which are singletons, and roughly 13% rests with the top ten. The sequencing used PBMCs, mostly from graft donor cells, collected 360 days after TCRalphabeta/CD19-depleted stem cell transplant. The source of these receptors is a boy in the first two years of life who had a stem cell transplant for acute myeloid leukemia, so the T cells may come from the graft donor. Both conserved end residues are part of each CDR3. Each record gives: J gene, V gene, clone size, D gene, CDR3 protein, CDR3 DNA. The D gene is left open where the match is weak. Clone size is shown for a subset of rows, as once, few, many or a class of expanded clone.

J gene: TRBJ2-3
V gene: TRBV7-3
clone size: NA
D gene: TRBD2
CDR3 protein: CASSLTASLAGGPDTQYF
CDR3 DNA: TGTGCCAGCAGCCTTACTGCCTCACTGGCGGGGGGACCAGATACGCAGTATTTT

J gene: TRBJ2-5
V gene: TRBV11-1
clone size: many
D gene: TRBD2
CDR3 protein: CASSHDPGTSGLIWETQYF
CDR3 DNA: TGTGCCAGCAGCCACGATCCCGGGACTAGCGGGCTCATATGGGAGACCCAGTACTTC

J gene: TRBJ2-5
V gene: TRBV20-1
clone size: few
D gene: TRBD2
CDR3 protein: CSASSQTSGPQTQYF
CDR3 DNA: TGCAGTGCTAGCTCCCAGACTAGCGGTCCCCAGACCCAGTACTTC

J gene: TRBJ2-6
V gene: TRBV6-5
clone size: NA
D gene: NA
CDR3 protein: CASSYRAGTGANVLTF
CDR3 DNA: TGTGCCAGCAGTTACCGAGCCGGAACGGGGGCCAACGTCCTGACTTTC

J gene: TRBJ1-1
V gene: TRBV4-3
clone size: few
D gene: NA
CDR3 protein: CASSQDSTGVTEAFF
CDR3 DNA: TGCGCCAGCAGCCAAGATAGTACGGGGGTGACTGAAGCTTTCTTT

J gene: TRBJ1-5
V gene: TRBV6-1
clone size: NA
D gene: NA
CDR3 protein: CASSPKTGGGNQPQHF
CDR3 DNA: TGTGCCAGCAGTCCTAAAACAGGAGGGGGGAATCAGCCCCAGCATTTT

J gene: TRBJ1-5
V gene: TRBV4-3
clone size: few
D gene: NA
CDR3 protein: CASSRRSGNNQPQHF
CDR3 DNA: TGCGCCAGCAGCCGTAGATCAGGGAATAATCAGCCCCAGCATTTT

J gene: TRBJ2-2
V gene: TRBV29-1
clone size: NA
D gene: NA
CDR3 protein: CSVLPGGNTGELFF
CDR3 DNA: TGCAGCGTTTTGCCCGGGGGGAACACCGGGGAGCTGTTTTTT

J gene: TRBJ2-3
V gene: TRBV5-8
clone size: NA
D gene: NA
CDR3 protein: CASSNPFTDTQYF
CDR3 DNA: TGTGCCAGCAGCAATCCCTTCACAGATACGCAGTATTTT

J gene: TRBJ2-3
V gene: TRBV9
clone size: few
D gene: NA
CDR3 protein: CASSVVAVWTDTQYF
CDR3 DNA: TGTGCCAGCAGCGTAGTAGCAGTGTGGACAGATACGCAGTATTTT

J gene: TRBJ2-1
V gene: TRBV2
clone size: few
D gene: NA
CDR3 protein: CASSDSGPYNEQFF
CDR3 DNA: TGTGCCAGCAGTGATAGCGGTCCCTACAATGAGCAGTTCTTC

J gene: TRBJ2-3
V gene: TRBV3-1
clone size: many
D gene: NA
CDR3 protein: CASSQGHYTQYF
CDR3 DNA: TGTGCCAGCAGCCAAGGGCACTATACGCAGTATTTT

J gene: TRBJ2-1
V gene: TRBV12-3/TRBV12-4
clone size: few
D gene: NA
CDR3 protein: CASSFARYNEQFF
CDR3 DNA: TGTGCCAGCAGTTTTGCTAGGTACAATGAGCAGTTCTTC

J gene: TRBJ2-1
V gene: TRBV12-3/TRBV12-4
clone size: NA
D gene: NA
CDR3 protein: CASSRGGGDEQFF
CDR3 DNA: TGTGCCAGCAGTCGAGGAGGAGGGGATGAGCAGTTCTTC

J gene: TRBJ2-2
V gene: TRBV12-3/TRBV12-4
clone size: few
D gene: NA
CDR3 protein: CASILGSGGELFF
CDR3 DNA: TGTGCCAGTATACTAGGATCAGGCGGGGAGCTGTTTTTT

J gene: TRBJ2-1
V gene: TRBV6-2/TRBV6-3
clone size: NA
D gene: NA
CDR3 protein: CASSYSGGPLNEQFF
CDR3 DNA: TGTGCCAGCAGTTACTCGGGGGGGCCGCTTAATGAGCAGTTCTTC

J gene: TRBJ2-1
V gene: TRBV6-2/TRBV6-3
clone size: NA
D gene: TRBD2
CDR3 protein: CASSSALGGDYNEQFF
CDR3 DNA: TGTGCCAGCAGCTCTGCTCTCGGGGGGGACTACAATGAGCAGTTCTTC

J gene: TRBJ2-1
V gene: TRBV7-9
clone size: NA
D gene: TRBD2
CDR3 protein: CASSSGTSMGEQFF
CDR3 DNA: TGTGCCAGCAGCTCCGGGACTAGCATGGGTGAGCAGTTCTTC

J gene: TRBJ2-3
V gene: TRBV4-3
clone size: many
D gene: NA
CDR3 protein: CASSPRDGAVADTQYF
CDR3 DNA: TGCGCCAGCAGCCCCCGCGATGGGGCCGTCGCAGATACGCAGTATTTT

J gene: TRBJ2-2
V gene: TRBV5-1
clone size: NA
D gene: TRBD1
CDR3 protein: CASSFIPGQQNTGELFF
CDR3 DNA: TGCGCCAGCAGCTTTATCCCGGGACAGCAGAACACCGGGGAGCTGTTTTTT

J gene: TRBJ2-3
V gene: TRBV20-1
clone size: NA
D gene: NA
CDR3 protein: CSATRGPPDTQYF
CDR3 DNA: TGCAGTGCTACCCGGGGGCCTCCAGATACGCAGTATTTT

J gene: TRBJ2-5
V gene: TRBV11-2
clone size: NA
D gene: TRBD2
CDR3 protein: CASSPGLAIPETQYF
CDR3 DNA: TGTGCCAGCTCCCCCGGACTAGCTATCCCGGAGACCCAGTACTTC

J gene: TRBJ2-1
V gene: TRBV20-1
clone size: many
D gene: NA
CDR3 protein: CSARSYTVLGEQFF
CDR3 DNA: TGCAGTGCTAGAAGTTATACCGTTCTTGGTGAGCAGTTCTTC

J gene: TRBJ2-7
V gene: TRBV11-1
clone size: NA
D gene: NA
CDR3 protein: CASSSAGTPLSEQYF
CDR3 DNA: TGTGCCAGCAGCTCAGCCGGGACCCCACTCTCCGAGCAGTACTTC

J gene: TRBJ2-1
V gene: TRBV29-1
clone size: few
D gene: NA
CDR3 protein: CSVSDTAWGSYNEQFF
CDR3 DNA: TGCAGCGTCTCAGACACAGCCTGGGGGTCCTACAATGAGCAGTTCTTC

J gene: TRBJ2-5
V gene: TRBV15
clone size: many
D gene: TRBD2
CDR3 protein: CATSSTTGGAKETQYF
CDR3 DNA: TGTGCCACCAGCTCAACTACCGGGGGGGCCAAAGAGACCCAGTACTTC

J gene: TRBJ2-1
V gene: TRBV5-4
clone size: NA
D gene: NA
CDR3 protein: CASSLDEGPQFYNEQFF
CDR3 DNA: TGTGCCAGCAGCTTGGATGAGGGACCCCAATTCTACAATGAGCAGTTCTTC

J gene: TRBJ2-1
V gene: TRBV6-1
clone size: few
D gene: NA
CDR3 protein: CASSPGSRRRGRNEQFF
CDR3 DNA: TGTGCCAGCAGTCCCGGTTCCCGTCGGAGGGGGCGAAATGAGCAGTTCTTC

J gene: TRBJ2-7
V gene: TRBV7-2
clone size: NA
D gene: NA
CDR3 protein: CASGDASYEQYF
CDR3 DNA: TGTGCCAGCGGCGACGCGTCCTACGAGCAGTACTTC

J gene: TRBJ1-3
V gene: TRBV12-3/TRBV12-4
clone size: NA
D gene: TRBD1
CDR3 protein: CASSSRGTGISGNTIYF
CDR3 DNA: TGTGCCAGCAGCTCTAGGGGGACAGGGATCTCTGGAAACACCATATATTTT

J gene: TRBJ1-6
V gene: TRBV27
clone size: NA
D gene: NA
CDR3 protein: CASKILQIDSPLHF
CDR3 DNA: TGTGCCAGCAAAATCCTCCAAATCGATTCACCCCTCCACTTT

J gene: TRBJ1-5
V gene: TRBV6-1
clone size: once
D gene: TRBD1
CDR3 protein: CASRTRDRVNQPQHF
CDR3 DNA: TGTGCCAGCAGGACCAGGGACAGGGTCAATCAGCCCCAGCATTTT

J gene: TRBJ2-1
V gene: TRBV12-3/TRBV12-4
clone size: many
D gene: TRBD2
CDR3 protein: CASSPLGGSSYNEQFF
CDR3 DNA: TGTGCCAGCAGCCCCCTGGGGGGGAGCTCCTACAATGAGCAGTTCTTC

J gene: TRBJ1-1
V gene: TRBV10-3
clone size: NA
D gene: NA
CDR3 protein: CAISDPGRRTEAFF
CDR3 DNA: TGTGCCATCAGTGACCCGGGACGGCGCACTGAAGCTTTCTTT

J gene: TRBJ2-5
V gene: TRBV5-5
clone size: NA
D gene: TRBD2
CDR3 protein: CASSWATSGGQETQYF
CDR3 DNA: TGTGCCAGCAGCTGGGCGACTAGCGGGGGCCAAGAGACCCAGTACTTC

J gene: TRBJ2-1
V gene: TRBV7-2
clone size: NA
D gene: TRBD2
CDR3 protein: CASSLGAGGLNEQFF
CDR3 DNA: TGTGCCAGCAGCTTAGGGGCGGGGGGGCTAAATGAGCAGTTCTTC

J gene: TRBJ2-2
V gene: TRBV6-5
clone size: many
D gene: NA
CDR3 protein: CASSYYGSTGELFF
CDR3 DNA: TGTGCCAGCAGTTATTACGGGAGCACCGGGGAGCTGTTTTTT

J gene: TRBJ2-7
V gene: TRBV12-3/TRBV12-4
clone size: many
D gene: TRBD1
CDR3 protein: CASRARTGLGDEQYF
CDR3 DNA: TGTGCCAGCAGAGCCCGGACAGGGTTAGGCGACGAGCAGTACTTC

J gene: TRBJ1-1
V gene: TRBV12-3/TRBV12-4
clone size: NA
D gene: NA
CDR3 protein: CASTLAEVPNTEAFF
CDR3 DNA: TGTGCCAGTACTCTTGCGGAGGTACCGAACACTGAAGCTTTCTTT

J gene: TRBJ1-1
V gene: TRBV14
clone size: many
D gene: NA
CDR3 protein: CASSKTVNTEAFF
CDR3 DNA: TGTGCCAGCAGCAAAACTGTAAACACTGAAGCTTTCTTT

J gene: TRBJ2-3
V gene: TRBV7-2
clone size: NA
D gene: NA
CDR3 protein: CASSIPGLKSTDTQYF
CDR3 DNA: TGTGCCAGCAGCATACCGGGACTCAAAAGCACAGATACGCAGTATTTT

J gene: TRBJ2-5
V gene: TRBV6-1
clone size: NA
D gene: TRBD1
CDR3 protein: CASRTSTGGIETQYF
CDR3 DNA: TGTGCCAGCAGAACATCGACAGGGGGCATTGAGACCCAGTACTTC

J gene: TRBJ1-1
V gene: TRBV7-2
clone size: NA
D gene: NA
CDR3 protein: CASSPSHGTEAFF
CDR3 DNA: TGTGCCAGCAGCCCCTCGCACGGCACTGAAGCTTTCTTT

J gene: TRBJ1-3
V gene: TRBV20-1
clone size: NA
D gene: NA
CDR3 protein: CSARDRVNGNTIYF
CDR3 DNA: TGCAGTGCTAGAGACAGGGTAAATGGAAACACCATATATTTT

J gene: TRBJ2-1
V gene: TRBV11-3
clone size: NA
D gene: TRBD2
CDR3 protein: CASSLGLAFNEQFF
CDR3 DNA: TGTGCCAGCAGCTTAGGACTAGCGTTCAATGAGCAGTTCTTC

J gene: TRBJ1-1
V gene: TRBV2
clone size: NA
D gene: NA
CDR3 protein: CASPYFRTTNTEAFF
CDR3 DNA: TGTGCCAGCCCATACTTCAGGACAACGAACACTGAAGCTTTCTTT

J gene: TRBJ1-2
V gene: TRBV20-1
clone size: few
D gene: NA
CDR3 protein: CSARDASGGYGYTF
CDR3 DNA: TGCAGTGCTAGAGATGCCTCCGGGGGCTATGGCTACACCTTC

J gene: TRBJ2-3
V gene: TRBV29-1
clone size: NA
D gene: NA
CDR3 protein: CSGLGGFTDTQYF
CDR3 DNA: TGCAGCGGCCTAGGGGGGTTCACAGATACGCAGTATTTT

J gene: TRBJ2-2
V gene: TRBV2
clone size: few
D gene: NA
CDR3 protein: CATLKTGELFF
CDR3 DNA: TGTGCCACCCTCAAGACCGGGGAGCTGTTTTTT

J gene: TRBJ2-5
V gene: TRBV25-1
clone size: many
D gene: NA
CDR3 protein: CASSESPQIGTQETQYF
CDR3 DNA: TGTGCCAGCAGTGAATCCCCCCAGATTGGAACTCAAGAGACCCAGTACTTC

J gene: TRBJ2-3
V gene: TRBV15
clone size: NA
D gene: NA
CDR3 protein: CATSTRRGEGYSDTQYF
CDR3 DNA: TGTGCCACCAGCACACGCCGGGGCGAGGGGTACTCAGATACGCAGTATTTT

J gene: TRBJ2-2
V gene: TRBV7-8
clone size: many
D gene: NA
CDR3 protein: CASSATGLTGELFF
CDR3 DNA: TGTGCCAGCAGCGCCACGGGACTCACCGGGGAGCTGTTTTTT

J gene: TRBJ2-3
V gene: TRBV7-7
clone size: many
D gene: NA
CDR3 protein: CASSRLVTDTQYF
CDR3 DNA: TGTGCCAGCAGCCGACTTGTCACAGATACGCAGTATTTT

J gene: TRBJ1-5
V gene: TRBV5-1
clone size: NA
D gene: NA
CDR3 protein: CASSLASGWGQPQHF
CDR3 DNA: TGCGCCAGCAGCTTGGCCTCAGGGTGGGGACAGCCCCAGCATTTT